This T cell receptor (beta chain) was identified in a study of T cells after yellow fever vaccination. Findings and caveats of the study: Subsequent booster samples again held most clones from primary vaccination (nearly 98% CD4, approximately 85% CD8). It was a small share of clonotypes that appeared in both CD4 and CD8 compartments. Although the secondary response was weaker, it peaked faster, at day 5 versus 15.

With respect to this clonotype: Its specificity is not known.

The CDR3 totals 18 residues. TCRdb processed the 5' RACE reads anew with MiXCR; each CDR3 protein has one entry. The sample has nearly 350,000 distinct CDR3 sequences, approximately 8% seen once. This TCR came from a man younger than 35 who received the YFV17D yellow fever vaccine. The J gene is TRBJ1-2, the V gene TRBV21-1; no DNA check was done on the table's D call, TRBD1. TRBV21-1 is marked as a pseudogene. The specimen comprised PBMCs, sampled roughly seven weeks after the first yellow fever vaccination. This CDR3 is CASSKDGPVTELRYGYTF. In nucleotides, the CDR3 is TGTGCCAGCAGCAAAGATGGCCCGGTCACCGAACTCCGCTATGGCTACACCTTC.